The present T cell receptor beta chain was sequenced within a study of early T cells in non-severe SARS-CoV-2 infection (dated by TCRdb to the early 2020s). For the wider study: Because TCR sequencing relied on bulk RNA taken from unsorted whole blood, pairing of alpha and beta chains was not possible.

A case-control design nested within a healthcare worker cohort in London, UK, was used, with weekly nasopharyngeal swab PCR tests and blood sampling performed. Healthcare workers were recruited between 23 and 31 March 2020, during the week of the UK lockdown, and were followed weekly for up to about 16 weeks. Preparation of the library involved 5' RACE. Sequenced using a NextSeq 500. In the TCR library protocol, unique molecular identifiers were attached to individual cDNA molecules to correct for PCR bias and sequencing error. Both TCR alpha and beta chains were sequenced, and tight co-correlation was observed between alpha and beta sequence abundances in each sample. Per the authors' processing: Decombinator V4 was used to perform V gene, J gene and CDR3 annotation of TCR sequences. Expanded TCRs were defined as changing significantly between any two time points under a Poisson model with p below 0.0001. TCR abundances were normalised to the total number of TCRs sequenced in each sample and reported as counts per million. MAIT TCRs were defined by TRAV1-2 paired with TRAJ12, TRAJ20 or TRAJ33, and iNKT TCRs by TRAV10 paired with TRAJ18. VDJdb, accessed on 1 November 2021, was searched for TCRs annotated for CMV, EBV and SARS-CoV-2, and TCRs annotated for more than one antigen were excluded. The raw public reads went through TCRdb reprocessing: fastp at Q25, MiXCR clone calling, in-frame beta chains kept. CDR3 protein duplicates are merged, each entry listing the most common genes and DNA. The V and J calls and clone size are TCRdb's, not the authors'. This sample lists around 37,000 distinct CDR3 sequences; over 9% were detected once. The biggest ten clones account for over 10% of the sample.

Details on this clonotype: The specificity of this receptor is unknown. Nothing much larger sits one base from this clone, and base qualities are not available.

Taken from cysteine to phenylalanine, the CDR3 has 16 residues. Here the CDR3 DNA is all that survives: 48 bases in frame from base 1. CDR1 and CDR2, looked up from the germline V gene (reference sequence), are MNHNY and SVGAGI. Unmatched junction bases come to 15, with V trimmed by 7 bases and J by 8 bases. Findings and caveats that apply to the study as a whole: Matching against VDJdb was skewed toward anti-spike CD8 responses, likely underestimated virus-specific expansions, and missed private and CD4 specificities.

The chain is made from TRBV6-6 and TRBJ1-4, with 8 bases matching TRBD1. Source material: whole blood. This clonotype was sampled from an adult who was a healthcare worker with PCR-confirmed SARS-CoV-2 infection or an uninfected control (not recorded which). The encoded CDR3 is CASKTYGQGIQEKLFF. The DNA sequence follows: TGTGCCAGCAAGACCTATGGACAGGGTATTCAGGAAAAACTGTTTTTT.